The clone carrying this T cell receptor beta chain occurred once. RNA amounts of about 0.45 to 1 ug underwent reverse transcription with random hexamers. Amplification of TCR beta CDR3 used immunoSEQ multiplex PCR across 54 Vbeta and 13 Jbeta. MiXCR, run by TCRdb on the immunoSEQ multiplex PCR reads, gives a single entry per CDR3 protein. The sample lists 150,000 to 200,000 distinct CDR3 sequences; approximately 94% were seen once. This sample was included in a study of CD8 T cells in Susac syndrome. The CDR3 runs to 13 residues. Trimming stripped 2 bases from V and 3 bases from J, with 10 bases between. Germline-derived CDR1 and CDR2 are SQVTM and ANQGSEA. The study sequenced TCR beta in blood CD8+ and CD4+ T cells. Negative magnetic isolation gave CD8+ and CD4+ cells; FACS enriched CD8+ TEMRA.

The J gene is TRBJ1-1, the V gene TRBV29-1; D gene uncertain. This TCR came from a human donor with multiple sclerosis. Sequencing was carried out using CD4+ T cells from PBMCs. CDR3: CSVETGPDTEAFF. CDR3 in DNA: TGCAGCGTTGAAACGGGCCCCGACACTGAAGCTTTCTTT. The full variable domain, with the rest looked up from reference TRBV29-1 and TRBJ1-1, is SAVISQKPSRDICQRGTSLTIQCQVDSQVTMMFWYRQQPGQSLTLIATANQGSEATYESGFVIDKFPISRPNLTFSTLTVSNMSPEDSSIYLCSVETGPDTEAFFGQGTRLTVV.